The 16 T cell receptor beta chains reported below all come from one sample, sequenced in a study of blood T cell repertoires in COVID-19. Here immunoSEQ multiplex PCR was the method, and the copy in TCRdb shows in-frame clones only, minus some. The sample has around 130,000 clones, 80% to 90% seen once. What was sequenced was peripheral blood. These receptors were taken from a man in his forties with acute or convalescent COVID-19.

V usage is TRBV27 and J usage is TRBJ1-6; D is possibly TRBD1 (5 bases). The V end lost 3 bases, the J end lost 1 base, and 16 bases lay between the germline ends. CDR3 length: 18 amino acids. Looked up from germline, CDR1 is MNHEY and CDR2 is SMNVEV (reference sequence). CDR3 residues: CASSFSGSGRSYNSPLHF. The CDR3 coding sequence is TGTGCCAGCAGTTTTTCAGGGAGTGGGAGGTCCTATAATTCACCCCTCCACTTT.

A few counts support this clone. The gene calls are TRBV4-1 and TRBJ1-5; D call uncertain. Between the trimmed V and J ends, which lost 0 bases and 7 bases, there was a span of 22 bases. Germline CDR1 is MGHRA and CDR2 is YSYEKL. The CDR3 is 18 amino acids. The CDR3 nucleotides read TGCGCCAGCAGCCAAGATGGGTACCCGGGGTCCGGGGAACAGCCCCAGCATTTT. Protein sequence: CASSQDGYPGSGEQPQHF.

This chain links TRBV11-1 with TRBJ1-4; 7 positions agree with TRBD1. The CDR3 contains 15 residues. Unmatched junction bases numbered 2, after V lost 4 bases and J lost 0 bases. The V gene's germline CDR1 is SGHAT and CDR2 FQDESV (reference sequence). The CDR3 DNA follows: TGTGCCAGCAGCTGGGGACAGACAACTAATGAAAAACTGTTTTTT. It is translated as CASSWGQTTNEKLFF.

This sequence joins TRBV2 and TRBJ1-2, with 9 bases aligning to TRBD1. The CDR3 length is 14 residues. Germline V lookup: CDR1 SNHLY, CDR2 FYNNEI. Unmatched junction bases numbered 8, after V lost 6 bases and J lost 6 bases. The CDR3 DNA reads as TGTGCCAGCAGACAGGGGGCAAAGTGGGATGGCTACACCTTC. It codes for CASRQGAKWDGYTF.

This clone was observed a few times. J is TRBJ2-1 and V is TRBV10-1, with D tentatively TRBD2 (7 bases). Germline lookup yields CDR1 WNHNN and CDR2 SYGVQD (reference sequence). The CDR3 totals 16 residues. Between the trimmed V and J ends, which lost 2 bases and 5 bases, there was a span of 16 bases. For the CDR3, the DNA is TGCGCCAGCAGTGAGGGGGGCGGGAGAAGCCACAATGAGCAGTTCTTC. Encoded protein: CASSEGGGRSHNEQFF.

This chain uses TRBV30 with TRBJ2-7, with D perhaps matching TRBD2 (7 bases). CDR3 length equals 12 residues. V gave up 1 base and J gave up 5 bases, with 9 bases separating them. Germline V CDR1 and CDR2: GTSNPN, SVGIG (reference sequence). Here the CDR3 reads CAWSAGGDEQYF. As DNA, the CDR3 is TGTGCCTGGAGTGCGGGGGGCGACGAGCAGTACTTC.

The V gene is TRBV5-1, the J gene TRBJ2-3; 7 nucleotides agree with TRBD1. The germline gives CDR1 SGHRS, CDR2 YFSETQ. The V and J ends lost 3 bases and 2 bases, in that order; junction bases with no gene match: 3. CDR3 length: 14 amino acids. CDR3 in DNA: TGCGCCAGCAGCTCGGGACAGCCCACAGATACGCAGTATTTT. It codes for CASSSGQPTDTQYF.

This clone was found once. This rearrangement joins TRBV6-5 to TRBJ1-4; D is uncertain. Per germline, CDR1 MNHEY and CDR2 SVGAGI. The ends were cut back, 10 bases at V and 5 bases at J, with 17 bases in the middle. This CDR3 spans 14 amino acids. The CDR3 nucleotides are TGTGCCACCCAAAGGAGCAGTGCAAATGAAAAACTGTTTTTT. It codes for CATQRSSANEKLFF.

This chain links TRBV10-3 with TRBJ2-1; D is ambiguous. Germline V gives CDR1 ENHRY, CDR2 SYGVKD. The CDR3 consists of 12 residues. V dropped 4 bases and J dropped 7 bases, with 8 bases sitting between them. The CDR3 protein is CAISGYENEQFF. CDR3 bases: TGTGCCATCAGTGGGTACGAGAATGAGCAGTTCTTC.

The chain couples TRBV12-5 to TRBJ2-3; 12 positions match TRBD1. This CDR3 has 17 amino acids. V gave up 1 base and J gave up 3 bases; unmatched junction bases: 5. The germline V gene has CDR1 LGHNT and CDR2 FRNRAP. The CDR3 is CASGLAGTGGQTDTQYF. Here the CDR3 DNA reads TGTGCTAGTGGTTTGGCGGGGACAGGGGGCCAGACAGATACGCAGTATTTT.

V and J are TRBV7-9 and TRBJ2-2, with TRBD1 as a possible D gene (6 bases). Deletions cut 7 bases from V and 7 bases from J, with 13 bases between. Germline CDR1 is SEHNR and CDR2 is FQNEAQ (reference sequence). The CDR3 is made up of 13 amino acids. CDR3 in DNA: TGTGCCAGCACTCAGGGGTGGAGCGGGGAGCTGTTTTTT. Its protein is CASTQGWSGELFF.

The genes are TRBV3-1 (or the pseudogene TRBV3-2) and TRBJ1-5; no firm D call. Germline CDR1 and CDR2: LGHDT and YNNKEL (reference sequence). Trimming took 0 bases from V and 0 from J, leaving 3 bases between them. The CDR3 consists of 14 residues. The CDR3 here is CASSQDLSNQPQHF. The DNA of the CDR3 is TGTGCCAGCAGCCAAGATCTTAGCAATCAGCCCCAGCATTTT.

This rearrangement joins TRBV7-2 to TRBJ1-1, with 7 bases identical to TRBD1. With V trimmed by 3 bases and J by 5 bases, 3 bases remained unmatched. Looked up from germline, CDR1 is SGHTA and CDR2 is FQGNSA. This CDR3 region has 13 residues. The CDR3 spells CASSFLQGTEAFF. As DNA, the CDR3 is TGTGCCAGCAGCTTCCTACAGGGGACTGAAGCTTTCTTT.

This sequence joins TRBV12-2 and TRBJ1-2; TRBD1 is the table's D call, not checked against the DNA. TRBV12-2 is an annotated pseudogene. The CDR3 loop spans 15 amino acids. CDR3 coding DNA: TGTGCAAGTCGCCCCGATCGGGGCAGGGGAGATGGCTACACCTTC. It specifies CASRPDRGRGDGYTF.

This clone was observed a few times. This chain connects TRBV9 to TRBJ2-7, with TRBD1 identical over 8 bases. Germline CDR1 reads SGDLS; CDR2 reads YYNGEE. There are 14 residues in the CDR3. The ends lost 3 bases at V and 2 bases at J; junction bases unmatched: 4. DNA of the CDR3: TGTGCCAGCAGCGAGAGGGACAGGACCTACGAGCAGTACTTC. This translates into CASSERDRTYEQYF.

Written as DNA, the CDR3 is TGCGCCAGCAGCTTGGAACAGGGGGCCCAGGAGCAGTACTTC. Translating gives CASSLEQGAQEQYF. The chain combines TRBV5-1 with TRBJ2-7, with 9 bases lining up with TRBD1. CDR1 and CDR2 (germline): SGHRS, YFSETQ. V lost 0 bases to trimming and J lost 7 bases; unmatched junction nucleotides: 5. The CDR3 has 14 amino acids.